In its sample, the clone carrying this T cell receptor beta chain was seen once. The source of the sample is a study of CD8 T cells in Susac syndrome. Germline CDR1 is SGDLS and CDR2 is YYNGEE. CDR3 length equals 12 residues. The V end was cut by 3 bases, the J end by 5 bases, with 9 bases between. Random hexamers served to reverse transcribe roughly 0.45 to 1 ug RNA. From the immunoSEQ multiplex PCR reads, TCRdb called clonotypes with MiXCR, one entry per CDR3 protein. The table includes fewer than 85,000 distinct CDR3 sequences, roughly 94% detected once. This clonotype was obtained from a human donor with Susac syndrome. This chain links TRBV9 with TRBJ2-7, with D possibly being TRBD1 (5 bases). The sequencing input was CD8+ T cells from PBMCs. CDR3 region: CASSAGNDEQYF. The CDR3 DNA follows: TGTGCCAGCAGCGCAGGGAACGACGAGCAGTACTTC.